One and the same sample provided the 29 T cell receptor beta chains below, sequenced in a study of graft-versus-host responses after intestinal transplantation (dated by TCRdb to the early 2020s). The sample's time point label, in plain terms: cells obtained before transplantation from donor or recipient. Their antigens are not known. Library preparation used the immunoSEQ multiplex PCR assay. The source is immuneACCESS, and TCRdb retained only in-frame sequences with V and J called. Part of the clones is not carried over; for the studies checked, unresolved V genes explain less than half of this, and the remainder is unexplained. Here the sample has more than 70,000 clones; around 90% occur a single time. In total, the top ten clones hold nearly 0.11% of the sample. The specimen comprised unstimulated CD4+ T cells sorted from spleen or lymph node cells, sampled before intestinal transplant. Every receptor here comes from a human donor who received an intestinal transplant.

The chain recombines TRBV4-1 with TRBJ2-3, with D possibly TRBD1 on 5 matching bases. CDR3 size: 14 residues. The germline gives CDR1 MGHRA, CDR2 YSYEKL. Trimming left V 0 bases short and J 4 bases short, with 8 bases between. The CDR3 region has the DNA TGCGCCAGCAGCCAAGAAAGGGGCCCAGATACGCAGTATTTT. Its translation is CASSQERGPDTQYF.

The rearrangement links TRBV5-6 to TRBJ2-1, with TRBD2 identical over 9 bases. CDR1 is SGHDT, CDR2 YYEEEE, per germline. V dropped 0 bases and J dropped 5; count of bases not matched to a gene: 3. CDR3 length: 15 residues. The CDR3: CASSLAPSGNNEQFF. The CDR3 DNA reads as TGTGCCAGCAGCTTGGCCCCTAGCGGGAACAATGAGCAGTTCTTC.

The rearrangement links TRBV5-6 to TRBJ2-4, with TRBD1 matching over 10 bases. This CDR3 has 13 residues. Per germline, CDR1 SGHDT and CDR2 YYEEEE. Trimming removed 4 bases from V and 6 bases from J; junction bases left unmatched: 1. This CDR3 reads CASSRQGANIQYF. In DNA, the CDR3 is TGTGCCAGCAGCAGACAGGGGGCAAACATTCAGTACTTC.

V is TRBV7-9 and J is TRBJ1-1, with D possibly matching TRBD1 (5 bases). Trimming shortened V by 3 bases and J by 2 bases, and 10 bases separated the two germline ends. Germline CDR1 and CDR2: SEHNR and FQNEAQ (reference sequence). The CDR3 length is 14 residues. This CDR3 is CASSLTALNTEAFF. CDR3 nucleotide sequence: TGTGCCAGCAGCTTGACAGCTCTCAACACTGAAGCTTTCTTT.

The rearrangement uses TRBV10-3 and TRBJ2-1, with D possibly being TRBD1 (5 bases). Deletions cut 6 bases from V and 0 bases from J, with 15 bases between. Germline CDR1 is ENHRY and CDR2 is SYGVKD. The CDR3 is made up of 16 amino acids. CDR3 DNA: TGTGCCATCAGAGCGTCGACAGAGAGCTCCTACAATGAGCAGTTCTTC. Residues: CAIRASTESSYNEQFF.

V is TRBV6-1 and J is TRBJ2-7; 8 bases line up with TRBD1. The V segment lost 7 bases and the J segment 7 bases; nucleotides outside the gene matches: 9. This CDR3 region has 13 residues. The V gene's germline CDR1 is MNHNS and CDR2 SASEGT. The CDR3: CASTKDRDGEQYF. CDR3 sequence (DNA): TGTGCCAGCACCAAGGACAGGGACGGTGAGCAGTACTTC.

This sequence joins TRBV6-1 and TRBJ2-5; 8 bases are shared with TRBD1. The end of the DNA fits TRBJ2-7 better, so the J call may be wrong. In germline, CDR1 is MNHNS, CDR2 SASEGT. CDR3 length: 14 residues. Here the CDR3 reads CASSEGQGTHEQYF. The CDR3 nucleotides are TGTGCCAGCAGTGAAGGACAGGGGACCCACGAGCAGTACTTC.

V gene TRBV5-6 combines with J gene TRBJ1-5, with a tentative D call TRBD1 (5 bases). V gave up 1 base and J gave up 5 bases, with 22 bases separating them. The CDR3 covers 18 residues. CDR1 and CDR2 (germline): SGHDT, YYEEEE. The CDR3 spells CASSLFNMGEAVYQPQHF. The CDR3 DNA is TGTGCCAGCAGCTTGTTCAATATGGGGGAGGCGGTTTATCAGCCCCAGCATTTT.

V is TRBV27 and J is TRBJ1-2; D ambiguous. CDR3 size: 13 residues. CDR1 MNHEY and CDR2 SMNVEV come from the germline V gene (reference sequence). Trimming removed 3 bases from V and 4 bases from J, with 9 bases in between. The CDR3 is CASSFRESYGYTF. In DNA form, the CDR3 reads TGTGCCAGCAGTTTTAGGGAGAGCTATGGCTACACCTTC.

The genes are TRBV29-1 and TRBJ1-3; no reliable D call. Germline assignment: CDR1 SQVTM and CDR2 ANQGSEA. Trimming pared 4 bases from V and 0 bases from J, leaving 7 bases between. The CDR3 has 13 amino acids. The CDR3 bases are TGCAGCGTTGGTCCGAGCTCTGGAAACACCATATATTTT. Amino acids: CSVGPSSGNTIYF.

The count of this clone is one. The chain is built from TRBV7-9 and TRBJ2-2; maybe TRBD2 (7 bases). V was shortened by 5 bases and J by 5 bases, with 12 bases between the two germline ends. Germline CDR1 and CDR2: SEHNR and FQNEAQ (reference sequence). The CDR3 extends over 14 amino acids. CDR3 sequence (DNA): TGTGCCAGCAGCGGGGGGGCAGGAACCGGGGAGCTGTTTTTT. This translates into CASSGGAGTGELFF.

The chain recombines TRBV9 with TRBJ1-1; D gene ambiguous. Trimming took off 0 bases at V and 0 bases at J, with 6 bases between the two ends. Germline-derived CDR1 and CDR2 are SGDLS and YYNGEE. The CDR3 covers 14 residues. The CDR3, as DNA: TGTGCCAGCAGCGTAGGGCAGTTGAACACTGAAGCTTTCTTT. Translating gives CASSVGQLNTEAFF.

The chain's CDR3 is CASSLAQDRGLAFF. In nucleotides, the CDR3 is TGTGCCAGCAGCTTAGCTCAGGACAGGGGGCTGGCTTTCTTT. V gene TRBV11-2 combines with J gene TRBJ1-1; 11 bases match TRBD1. V lost 1 base and J lost 11; bases outside the gene matches: 6. Germline V gene data show CDR1 as SGHAT and CDR2 as FQNNGV. The CDR3 sequence is 14 residues long.

The chain recombines TRBV10-3 with TRBJ1-1, with 7 bases lining up with TRBD1. The CDR3 is 15 amino acids. Germline CDR1 ENHRY, CDR2 SYGVKD. J was trimmed by 1 base and V by 6 bases; bases with no gene match: 8. CDR3 loop: CAISGGGQTNTEAFF. In DNA, the CDR3 is TGTGCCATCAGCGGTGGGGGACAGACGAACACTGAAGCTTTCTTT.

V is TRBV9 and J is TRBJ1-1; D is unresolved. V was clipped by 0 bases and J by 3 bases, with 12 bases between them. The CDR3 covers 15 residues. Looked up from germline, CDR1 is SGDLS and CDR2 is YYNGEE. Here the CDR3 reads CASSVGSGLDTEAFF. Written as DNA, the CDR3 is TGTGCCAGCAGCGTAGGATCCGGGTTGGACACTGAAGCTTTCTTT.

Here the CDR3 reads CASSYGQGAVTYEQYF. CDR3 sequence (DNA): TGTGCCAGCAGTTACGGACAGGGGGCGGTCACCTACGAGCAGTACTTC. V and J are TRBV6-5 and TRBJ2-7; 11 bases match TRBD1. Germline CDR1 and CDR2: MNHEY and SVGAGI. Trimming cost V 2 bases and J 2 bases; bases outside gene matches: 5. The CDR3 loop spans 16 amino acids.

The genes are TRBV5-6 and TRBJ1-3; D perhaps matches TRBD1 (6 bases). The CDR3 is made up of 15 amino acids. Trimming removed 4 bases from V and 4 bases from J, with 15 bases in between. Germline CDR1 SGHDT, CDR2 YYEEEE. CDR3 sequence reads: CASSAKQGLGNTIYF. CDR3 nucleotides: TGTGCCAGCAGCGCCAAACAGGGTTTGGGAAACACCATATATTTT.

As concerns this clone: One junction end disagrees with the germline gene, perhaps due to a read error. The chain links TRBV6-1 to TRBJ1-2; 9 positions agree with TRBD1. Germline CDR1 reads MNHNS; CDR2 reads SASEGT. The CDR3 contains 13 residues. CDR3 sequence: CASREGTGYGYTF. In DNA, the CDR3 is TGTGCCAGCAGGGAAGGGACAGGGTATGGCTACACCTTC.

The chain is built from TRBV7-2 and TRBJ2-1; 9 positions match TRBD2. The CDR3 sequence is 16 residues long. V was clipped by 1 base and J by 9 bases; unmatched bases: 10. Germline V gives CDR1 SGHTA, CDR2 FQGNSA. This CDR3 reads CASSLVGRGGYGEQFF. CDR3 nucleotide sequence: TGTGCCAGCAGCTTAGTTGGGCGGGGGGGCTACGGTGAGCAGTTCTTC.

V is TRBV9 and J is TRBJ2-7; D might be TRBD2 (6 bases). The CDR3 sequence is 13 residues long. CDR1 is SGDLS, CDR2 YYNGEE, per germline. The V and J ends lost 4 bases and 3 bases respectively, with 11 bases between them. This CDR3 reads CASSRDLGYEQYF. Here the CDR3 DNA reads TGTGCCAGCAGCCGGGACTTAGGCTACGAGCAGTACTTC. The full variable domain, in which reference TRBV9 and TRBJ2-7 provide the parts outside the CDR3, is DSGVTQTPKHLITATGQRVTLRCSPRSGDLSVYWYQQSLDQGLQFLIQYYNGEERAKGNILERFSAQQFPDLHSELNLSSLELGDSALYFCASSRDLGYEQYFGPGTRLTVT.

The chain uses TRBV10-3 and TRBJ2-3; weak D call: TRBD1 (5 bases). CDR1 and CDR2 from the germline V gene are ENHRY and SYGVKD. This CDR3 is 12 amino acids long. V lost 8 bases and J 4 bases, leaving 10 bases between the germline ends. CDR3 sequence reads: CAIWSGSDTQYF. CDR3 bases: TGTGCCATCTGGTCAGGGTCAGATACGCAGTATTTT.

This clone was observed a few times. CDR3 sequence: CASSSVAGTFYEQYF. The DNA for the CDR3 is TGTGCCAGCAGCTCCGTGGCCGGGACATTCTACGAGCAGTACTTC. The rearrangement links TRBV6-1 to TRBJ2-7; a possible D gene is TRBD1 (6 bases). The CDR3 is made up of 15 amino acids. The V gene lost 6 bases and the J gene lost 3 bases, with 18 bases spanning the gap. Germline V gene lookup returns CDR1 MNHNS and CDR2 SASEGT.

The rearrangement links TRBV14 to TRBJ1-4, with D perhaps matching TRBD1 (5 bases). Germline values: CDR1 SGHDN, CDR2 FVKESK. V lost 0 bases, J lost 11 bases, and 10 bases lay in between. The CDR3 length is 13 residues. CDR3 protein: CASSQEGRGKLFF. The CDR3 DNA reads TGTGCCAGCAGCCAAGAAGGTCGGGGGAAACTGTTTTTT.

The gene calls are TRBV19 and TRBJ2-3, with 14 bases lining up with TRBD2. CDR3 length: 18 residues. J gave up 2 bases and V 6 bases, and 10 bases lay outside the gene matches. From germline, CDR1 is LNHDA and CDR2 SQIVND (reference sequence). CDR3 protein: CASSPTSGGARVTDTQYF. The CDR3 DNA sequence: TGTGCCAGTAGCCCGACTAGCGGGGGGGCTCGCGTCACAGATACGCAGTATTTT.

This rearrangement joins TRBV12-5 to TRBJ2-1; weak D call: TRBD2 (5 bases). CDR1 is LGHNT, CDR2 FRNRAP, per germline. This CDR3 contains 13 residues. V shed 2 bases and J shed 8 bases, with 10 bases lying between them. For the CDR3, the DNA is TGTGCTAGTGGTTTGCCGATGGAGGATGAGCAGTTCTTC. This gives the protein CASGLPMEDEQFF. The full variable domain, rest sourced from reference TRBV12-5 and TRBJ2-1, is DARVTQTPRHKVTEMGQEVTMRCQPILGHNTVFWYRQTMMQGLELLAYFRNRAPLDDSGMPKDRFSAEMPDATLATLKIQPSEPRDSAVYFCASGLPMEDEQFFGPGTRLTVL.

The chain is built from TRBV29-1 and TRBJ1-2, with D perhaps TRBD1 (5 bases). This CDR3 has 11 amino acids. Trimming pared 0 bases from V and 8 bases from J, leaving 7 bases between. In germline, CDR1 is SQVTM, CDR2 ANQGSEA. The CDR3: CSVEDPGGYTF. CDR3 sequence (DNA): TGCAGCGTTGAAGATCCAGGGGGCTACACCTTC.

V usage is TRBV4-2 and J usage is TRBJ1-1, with D hard to call. V was pared by 1 base and J by 1 base, with 4 bases between. The CDR3 sequence is 13 residues long. Germline V gene data show CDR1 as LGHNA and CDR2 as YNFKEQ. The CDR3 DNA sequence: TGTGCCAGCAGCCAAGGACAGAACACTGAAGCTTTCTTT. It codes for CASSQGQNTEAFF.

This chain links TRBV29-1 with TRBJ2-1; D might be TRBD1 (6 bases). Looked up from germline, CDR1 is SQVTM and CDR2 is ANQGSEA. This CDR3 is 13 amino acids long. The V gene lost 5 bases and the J gene lost 10 bases, with 18 bases spanning the gap. CDR3 sequence: CSVWTFLGGEQFF. CDR3 sequence (DNA): TGCAGCGTTTGGACTTTCTTAGGGGGAGAGCAGTTCTTC.

This chain links TRBV18 with TRBJ2-5; no definite D call. The CDR3 loop spans 15 amino acids. V was clipped by 1 base and J by 4 bases, with 13 bases between them. In germline, CDR1 is KGHSH, CDR2 LQKENI. In DNA, the CDR3 is TGTGCCAGCTCACCACTCGCTCTGTCGGGAGAGACCCAGTACTTC. Its translation is CASSPLALSGETQYF.